A single sample gave rise to the 5 T cell receptor beta chains below, sequenced in a study of CD8+CD57+ T cells in acquired aplastic anemia (dated by TCRdb to the late 2010s). This sample was sequenced with an Illumina HiSeq 2000. TCR beta VDJ combination and CDR3 sequence profiling used genomic DNA as the template. TCRdb trimmed the raw reads at Q25, called clones with MiXCR and kept productive beta chains. Identical CDR3 protein sequences are pooled into one entry, listed with their most common genes and DNA. Across this sample there are 400,000 to 450,000 distinct CDR3 sequences, with around 68% seen only once. 3.5% to 4.5% of the sample rests with the top ten. Material for sequencing was sorted CD4+, CD8+, or CD8+CD57+ T cells (not recorded which) from PBMCs. These TCRs come from a human donor in good health, serving as a control.

For this clonotype: One junction end does not reproduce the germline sequence, and a read error may be involved. This chain uses TRBV20-1 with TRBJ1-2; maybe TRBD1 (6 bases). The CDR3 contains 13 residues. Germline CDR1 DFQATT, CDR2 SNEGSKA (reference sequence). CDR3: CSAPRQDSYGYTF. CDR3 DNA: TGCAGTGCCCCCCGCCAGGACAGCTATGGCTATACCTTC.

This rearrangement joins TRBV7-2 to TRBJ1-6; D not certain. This CDR3 has 16 residues. Germline CDR1 SGHTA, CDR2 FQGNSA. The V gene lost 5 bases and the J gene lost 8 bases, with 19 bases spanning the gap. CDR3 sequence: CASSLQRAVVDSPLHF. CDR3 bases: TGTGCCAGCAGCCTTCAGCGGGCTGTAGTTGATTCACCCCTCCACTTT.

In this sample, this clonotype turned up many times. The V gene is TRBV7-9, the J gene TRBJ1-1; perhaps TRBD1 as D (5 bases). The V end was cut by 5 bases, the J end by 0 bases, with 16 bases between. This CDR3 spans 16 amino acids. Germline V gives CDR1 SEHNR, CDR2 FQNEAQ (reference sequence). This chain's CDR3 is CASSRAGTEVNTEAFF. CDR3 nucleotide sequence: TGTGCCAGCAGCCGTGCCGGGACGGAAGTGAACACTGAAGCTTTCTTT.

With respect to this clonotype: This clone may be a read error of a much larger clone one base away. The chain couples TRBV16 to TRBJ2-1; no reliable D call. The CDR3 is made up of 12 amino acids. Per the germline V gene, CDR1 is KGHSY and CDR2 is FQNENV. The chain's CDR3 is CASSQNLGERFF. The DNA of the CDR3 is TGTGCCAGCAGCCAAAATCTGGGTGAGCGGTTCTTC.

This clonotype was observed at least ten times. The rearrangement links TRBV27 to TRBJ2-1; D is possibly TRBD1 (6 bases). The CDR3 sequence is 13 residues long. CDR1 MNHEY and CDR2 SMNVEV come from the germline V gene (reference sequence). V gave up 9 bases and J gave up 6 bases, with 15 bases separating them. The CDR3 loop is CASRLTGSNEQFF. In DNA form, the CDR3 reads TGTGCCAGTAGATTAACAGGGAGCAATGAGCAGTTCTTC.